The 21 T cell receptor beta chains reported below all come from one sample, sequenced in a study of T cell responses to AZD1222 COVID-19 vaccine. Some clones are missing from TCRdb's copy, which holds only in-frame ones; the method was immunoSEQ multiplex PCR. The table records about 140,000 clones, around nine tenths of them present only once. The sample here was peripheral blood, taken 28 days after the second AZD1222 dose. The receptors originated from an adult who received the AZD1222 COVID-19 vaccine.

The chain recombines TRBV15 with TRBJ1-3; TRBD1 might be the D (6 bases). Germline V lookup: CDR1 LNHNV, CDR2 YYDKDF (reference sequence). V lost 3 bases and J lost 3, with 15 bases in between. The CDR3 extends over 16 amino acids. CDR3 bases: TGTGCCACCAGCAGGGGCTTGGGGGCTATTGGAAACACCATATATTTT. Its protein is CATSRGLGAIGNTIYF.

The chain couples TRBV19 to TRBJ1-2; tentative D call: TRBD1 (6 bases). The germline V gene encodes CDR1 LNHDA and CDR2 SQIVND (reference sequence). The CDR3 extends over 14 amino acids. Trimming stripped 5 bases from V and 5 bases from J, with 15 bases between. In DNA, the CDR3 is TGTGCCAGTAGTGAATACAGGGAGTTGTATGGCTACACCTTC. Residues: CASSEYRELYGYTF.

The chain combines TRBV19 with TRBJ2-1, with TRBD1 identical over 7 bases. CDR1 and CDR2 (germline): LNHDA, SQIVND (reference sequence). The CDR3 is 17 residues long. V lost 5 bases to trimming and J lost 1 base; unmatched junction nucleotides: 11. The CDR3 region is CASSLSPPRGSYNEQFF. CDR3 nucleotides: TGTGCCAGTAGTTTATCCCCCCCCAGGGGGTCCTACAATGAGCAGTTCTTC. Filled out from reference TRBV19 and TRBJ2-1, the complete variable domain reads DGGITQSPKYLFRKEGQNVTLSCEQNLNHDAMYWYRQDPGQGLRLIYYSQIVNDFQKGDIAEGYSVSREKKESFPLTVTSAQKNPTAFYLCASSLSPPRGSYNEQFFGPGTRLTVL.

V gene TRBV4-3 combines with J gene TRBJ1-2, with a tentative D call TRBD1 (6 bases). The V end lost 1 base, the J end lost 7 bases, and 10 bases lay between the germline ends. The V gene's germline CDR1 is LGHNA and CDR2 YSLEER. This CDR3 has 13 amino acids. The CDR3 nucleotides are TGCGCCAGCAGCCAAGTCCTAGGGGGTGGCTACACCTTC. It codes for CASSQVLGGGYTF.

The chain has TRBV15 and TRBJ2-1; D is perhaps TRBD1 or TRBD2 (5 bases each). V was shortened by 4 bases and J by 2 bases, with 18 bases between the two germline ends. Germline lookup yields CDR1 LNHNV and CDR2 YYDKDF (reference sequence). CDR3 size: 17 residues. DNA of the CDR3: TGTGCCACCAGCAAATTGGAGGACGGGGCTACCTACAATGAGCAGTTCTTC. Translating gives CATSKLEDGATYNEQFF.

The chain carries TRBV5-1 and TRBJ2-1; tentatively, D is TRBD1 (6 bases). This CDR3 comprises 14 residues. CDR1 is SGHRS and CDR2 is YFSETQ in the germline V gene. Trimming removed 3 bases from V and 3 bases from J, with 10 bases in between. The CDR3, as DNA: TGCGCCAGCAGCTCAGACAGGTTCTACAATGAGCAGTTCTTC. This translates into CASSSDRFYNEQFF. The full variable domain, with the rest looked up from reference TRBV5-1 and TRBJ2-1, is KAGVTQTPRYLIKTRGQQVTLSCSPISGHRSVSWYQQTPGQGLQFLFEYFSETQRNKGNFPGRFSGRQFSNSRSEMNVSTLELGDSALYLCASSSDRFYNEQFFGPGTRLTVL.

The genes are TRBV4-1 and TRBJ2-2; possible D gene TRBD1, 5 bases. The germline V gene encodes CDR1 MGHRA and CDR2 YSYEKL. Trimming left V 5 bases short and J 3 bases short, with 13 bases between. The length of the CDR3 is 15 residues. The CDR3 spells CASSRKGLYTGELFF. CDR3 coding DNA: TGCGCCAGCAGCAGAAAGGGGTTATACACCGGGGAGCTGTTTTTT.

Here the CDR3 DNA reads TGTGCCAGTACACCGGGACAGGGGGCGTACGAGCAGTACTTC. It codes for CASTPGQGAYEQYF. The chain combines TRBV19 with TRBJ2-7, with 12 bases that match TRBD1. Germline V gives CDR1 LNHDA, CDR2 SQIVND (reference sequence). CDR3 length: 14 amino acids. Trimming at V came to 7 bases and at J to 4 bases, leaving 5 bases not matched to a gene.

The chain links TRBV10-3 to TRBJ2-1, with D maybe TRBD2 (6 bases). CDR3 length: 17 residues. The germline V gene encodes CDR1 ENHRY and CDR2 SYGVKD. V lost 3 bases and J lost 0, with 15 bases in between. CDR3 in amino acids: CAISESRDGSSYNEQFF. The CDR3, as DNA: TGTGCCATCAGTGAATCCAGGGACGGGAGCTCCTACAATGAGCAGTTCTTC.

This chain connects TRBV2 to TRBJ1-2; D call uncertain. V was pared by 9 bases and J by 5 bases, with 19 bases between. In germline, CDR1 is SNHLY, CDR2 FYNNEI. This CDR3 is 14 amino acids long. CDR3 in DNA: TGTGCCAGAGCCCCCCCTAAAGGGAAGTATGGCTACACCTTC. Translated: CARAPPKGKYGYTF.

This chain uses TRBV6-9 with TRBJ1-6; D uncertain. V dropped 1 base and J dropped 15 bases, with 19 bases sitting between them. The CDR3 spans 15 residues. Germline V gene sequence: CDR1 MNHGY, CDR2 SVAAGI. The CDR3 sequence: CASSYLVGRGFLLHF. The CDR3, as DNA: TGTGCCAGCAGTTATTTGGTGGGTAGAGGCTTCCTCCTCCACTTT.

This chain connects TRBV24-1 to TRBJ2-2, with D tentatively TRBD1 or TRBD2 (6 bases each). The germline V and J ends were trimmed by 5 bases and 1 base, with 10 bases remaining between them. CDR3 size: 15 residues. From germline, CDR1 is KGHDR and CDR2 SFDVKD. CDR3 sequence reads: CATSGGRENTGELFF. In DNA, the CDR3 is TGTGCCACCAGTGGGGGGCGGGAGAACACCGGGGAGCTGTTTTTT.

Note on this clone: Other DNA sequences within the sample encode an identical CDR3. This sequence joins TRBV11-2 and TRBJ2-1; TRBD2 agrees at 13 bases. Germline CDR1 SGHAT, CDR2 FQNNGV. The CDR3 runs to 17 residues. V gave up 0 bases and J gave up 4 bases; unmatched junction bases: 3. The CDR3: CASSLDPGLAGYNEQFF. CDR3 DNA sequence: TGTGCCAGCAGCTTAGATCCGGGACTAGCGGGGTACAATGAGCAGTTCTTC.

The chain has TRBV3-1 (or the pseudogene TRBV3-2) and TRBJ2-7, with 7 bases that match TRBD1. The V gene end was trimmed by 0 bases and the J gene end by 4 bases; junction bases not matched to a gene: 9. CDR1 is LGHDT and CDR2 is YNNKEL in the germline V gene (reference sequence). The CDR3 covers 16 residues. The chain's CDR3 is CASSQDRGRGKYEQYF. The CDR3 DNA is TGTGCCAGCAGCCAAGATCGGGGCAGGGGGAAATACGAGCAGTACTTC.

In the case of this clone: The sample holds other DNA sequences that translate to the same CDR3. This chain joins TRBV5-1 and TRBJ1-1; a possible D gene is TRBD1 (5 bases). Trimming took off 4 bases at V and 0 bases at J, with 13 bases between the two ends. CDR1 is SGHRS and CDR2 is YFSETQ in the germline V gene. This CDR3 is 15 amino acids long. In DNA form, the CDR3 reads TGCGCCAGCAGCCCCAGGGAGGGACTGAACACTGAAGCTTTCTTT. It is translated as CASSPREGLNTEAFF.

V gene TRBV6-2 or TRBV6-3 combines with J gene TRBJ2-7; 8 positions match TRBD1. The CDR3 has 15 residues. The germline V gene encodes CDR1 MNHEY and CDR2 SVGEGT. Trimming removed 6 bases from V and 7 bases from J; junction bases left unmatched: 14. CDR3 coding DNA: TGTGCCAGCAGCCGCCCCCGGGACAGGACGCCTGAGCAGTACTTC. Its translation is CASSRPRDRTPEQYF.

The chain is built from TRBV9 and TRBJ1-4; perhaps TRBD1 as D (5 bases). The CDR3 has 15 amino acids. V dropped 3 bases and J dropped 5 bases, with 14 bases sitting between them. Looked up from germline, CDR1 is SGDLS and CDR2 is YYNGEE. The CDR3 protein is CASSGYDSSNEKLFF. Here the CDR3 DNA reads TGTGCCAGCAGCGGCTACGACAGTTCAAATGAAAAACTGTTTTTT.

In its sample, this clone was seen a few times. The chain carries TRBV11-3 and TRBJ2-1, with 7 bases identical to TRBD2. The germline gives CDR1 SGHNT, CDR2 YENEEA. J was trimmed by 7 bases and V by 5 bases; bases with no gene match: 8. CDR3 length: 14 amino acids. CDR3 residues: CASSPRTSVNEQFF. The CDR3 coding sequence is TGTGCCAGCAGCCCACGTACTAGCGTTAATGAGCAGTTCTTC.

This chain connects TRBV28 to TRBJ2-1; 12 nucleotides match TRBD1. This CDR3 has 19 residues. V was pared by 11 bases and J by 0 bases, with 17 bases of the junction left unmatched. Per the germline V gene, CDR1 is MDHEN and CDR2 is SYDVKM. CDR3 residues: CARHRDRGPKALSYNEQFF. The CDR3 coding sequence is TGTGCCCGCCACCGGGACAGGGGGCCCAAAGCCCTCTCCTACAATGAGCAGTTCTTC.

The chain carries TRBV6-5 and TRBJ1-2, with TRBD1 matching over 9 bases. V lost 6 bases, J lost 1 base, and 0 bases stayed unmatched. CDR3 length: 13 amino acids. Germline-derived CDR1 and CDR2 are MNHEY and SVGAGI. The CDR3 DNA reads TGTGCCAGCAGGGACAGGGGTAACTATGGCTACACCTTC. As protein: CASRDRGNYGYTF.

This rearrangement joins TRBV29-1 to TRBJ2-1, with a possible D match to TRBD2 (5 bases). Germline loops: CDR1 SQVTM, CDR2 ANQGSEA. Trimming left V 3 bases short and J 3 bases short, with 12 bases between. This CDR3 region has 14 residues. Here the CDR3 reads CSVDSRDVYNEQFF. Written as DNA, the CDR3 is TGCAGCGTTGATAGCCGGGATGTCTACAATGAGCAGTTCTTC.